The 13 T cell receptor beta chains below all came from one sample that was sequenced in a study of molecular identifiers for immune sequencing clone quantification. TCRdb re-called the PCR reads through MiXCR, storing one row per CDR3 protein. The sample carries about 640,000 distinct CDR3 sequences, 15% to 20% recorded once. What was sequenced was naive CD8+ T cells from blood, with Jurkat cell RNA spiked in. Specified subset: FACS-sorted CD8+CD4-CCR7+CD45RA+ naive T cells. All receptors come from a human donor in good health. Some libraries in this study had Jurkat cell RNA spiked in.

This clonotype was observed a handful of times. The V and J genes are TRBV30 and TRBJ2-7; D tentatively fits TRBD1 or TRBD2 (5 bases each). The germline gives CDR1 GTSNPN, CDR2 SVGIG (reference sequence). Trimming took 5 bases from V and 0 from J, leaving 14 bases between them. The CDR3 runs 14 residues. The CDR3 here is CAWSGPRSSYEQYF. The CDR3 coding sequence is TGTGCCTGGTCGGGACCAAGAAGCTCCTACGAGCAGTACTTC. Looking up the rest from reference TRBV30 and TRBJ2-7 gives the full variable domain: SQTIHQWPATLVQPVGSPLSLECTVEGTSNPNLYWYRQAAGRGLQLLFYSVGIGQISSEVPQNLSASRPQDRQFILSSKKLLLSDSGFYLCAWSGPRSSYEQYFGPGTRLTVT.

This clonotype was seen at least ten times. The J gene is TRBJ2-1, the V gene TRBV2, with D unresolved. The germline gives CDR1 SNHLY, CDR2 FYNNEI. The ends were cut back, 7 bases at V and 9 bases at J, with 13 bases in the middle. This CDR3 comprises 12 residues. The CDR3 is CASTRNPAEQFF. The CDR3 nucleotides read TGTGCCAGCACCCGCAACCCGGCTGAGCAGTTCTTC.

This clonotype was counted ten times or more. The genes are TRBV7-9 and TRBJ2-3; D not certain. The V gene's germline CDR1 is SEHNR and CDR2 FQNEAQ (reference sequence). V shed 1 base and J shed 1 base, with 9 bases lying between them. The length of the CDR3 is 15 residues. The CDR3 loop is CASSLVLSRTDTQYF. The CDR3 region has the DNA TGTGCCAGCAGCTTAGTCCTCTCCCGCACAGATACGCAGTATTTT.

The chain recombines TRBV9 with TRBJ2-3; 10 bases line up with TRBD2. J gave up 3 bases and V 0 bases, and 4 bases lay outside the gene matches. The germline CDR1 and CDR2 sequences are SGDLS and YYNGEE. The CDR3 runs 16 residues. This CDR3 is CASSVDQRGGTDTQYF. CDR3 coding DNA: TGTGCCAGCAGCGTAGATCAGCGGGGGGGGACAGATACGCAGTATTTT.

This clonotype was observed a handful of times. The chain has TRBV7-6 and TRBJ1-1, with 8 nucleotides matching TRBD1. Trimming took 5 bases from V and 1 from J; bases not matched to a gene: 6. Germline CDR1 and CDR2: SGHVS and FNYEAQ. This CDR3 contains 15 residues. The CDR3 loop reads CASSHGQGRNTEAFF. In nucleotides, the CDR3 is TGTGCCAGCAGCCACGGACAGGGTCGGAACACTGAAGCTTTCTTT.

The rearrangement joins TRBV5-1 to TRBJ2-1; D call uncertain. V was clipped by 0 bases and J by 7 bases, with 26 bases between them. The CDR3 length is 19 residues. Germline CDR1 is SGHRS and CDR2 is YFSETQ. CDR3 bases: TGCGCCAGCAGCTTGGCCGTGTTAGTTGGAACACTTATGGGGAATGAGCAGTTCTTC. This codes for CASSLAVLVGTLMGNEQFF.

This clonotype was counted at least ten times. V is TRBV15 and J is TRBJ1-5, with D unclear. Per germline, CDR1 LNHNV and CDR2 YYDKDF (reference sequence). V was clipped by 0 bases and J by 3 bases, with 9 bases between them. CDR3 length equals 15 residues. The DNA for the CDR3 is TGTGCCACCAGCAGAGATCGGCTCTCCAATCAGCCCCAGCATTTT. This translates into CATSRDRLSNQPQHF.

This clonotype was seen repeatedly, ten times or more. The chain combines TRBV7-9 with TRBJ2-5, with D perhaps given as TRBD1 or TRBD2 (5 bases each). The CDR3 is 16 amino acids. Germline-derived CDR1 and CDR2 are SEHNR and FQNEAQ (reference sequence). The V end lost 5 bases, the J end lost 4 bases, and 20 bases lay between the germline ends. CDR3 residues: CASSRTQMGERETQYF. The CDR3, as DNA: TGTGCCAGCAGCCGGACTCAAATGGGGGAACGAGAGACCCAGTACTTC.

This clonotype came up many times. The V and J genes are TRBV6-2 or TRBV6-3 and TRBJ2-5; 7 bases fit TRBD1. The CDR3 extends over 15 amino acids. V was clipped by 0 bases and J by 5 bases; unmatched bases: 6. Germline CDR1 MNHEY, CDR2 SVGEGT. The CDR3 region is CASSYSKTGFETQYF. CDR3 coding DNA: TGTGCCAGCAGTTACTCCAAGACAGGGTTCGAGACCCAGTACTTC.

This clonotype was observed at least ten times. The rearrangement links TRBV6-2 or TRBV6-3 to TRBJ1-4; D is unclear. Germline CDR1 and CDR2: MNHEY and SVGEGT. V was cut by 3 bases and J by 8 bases, with 7 bases left in between. The CDR3 sequence is 12 residues long. Here the CDR3 reads CASSYFIEKLFF. The DNA of the CDR3 is TGTGCCAGCAGTTATTTCATCGAAAAACTGTTTTTT.

Comment on this clonotype: One base away lies a much larger clone, so this may be a sequencing read error. The chain is built from TRBV29-1 and TRBJ1-2, with D possibly matching TRBD1 (5 bases). The CDR3 has 12 amino acids. Germline CDR1 is SQVTM and CDR2 is ANQGSEA. With 7 bases removed from V and 2 bases from J, the gap between germline ends came to 11 bases. CDR3 in DNA: TGCAGCGCTCTACAGGAGAACTATGGCTACACCTTC. Translating gives CSALQENYGYTF.

This clonotype showed up many times. This sequence joins TRBV30 and TRBJ1-5; D is perhaps TRBD1 (6 bases). V gave up 2 bases and J gave up 7 bases, with 15 bases separating them. This CDR3 is built from 14 residues. The germline gives CDR1 GTSNPN, CDR2 SVGIG (reference sequence). CDR3 sequence: CAWSIQGGGQPQHF. The CDR3 DNA sequence: TGTGCCTGGAGTATACAGGGAGGCGGCCAGCCCCAGCATTTT.

J is TRBJ2-7 and V is TRBV9; D possibly corresponds to TRBD2 (5 bases). Trimming took off 0 bases at V and 4 bases at J, with 11 bases between the two ends. The CDR3 has 14 residues. Germline V gives CDR1 SGDLS, CDR2 YYNGEE. CDR3 sequence reads: CASSVAAPGYEQYF. In DNA form, the CDR3 reads TGTGCCAGCAGCGTAGCTGCCCCGGGATACGAGCAGTACTTC. The variable domain in full, with the rest retrieved from reference TRBV9 and TRBJ2-7, is DSGVTQTPKHLITATGQRVTLRCSPRSGDLSVYWYQQSLDQGLQFLIQYYNGEERAKGNILERFSAQQFPDLHSELNLSSLELGDSALYFCASSVAAPGYEQYFGPGTRLTVT.